What follows is one TCR beta chain and its context. Its specificity is unknown. This record belongs to a study of T cell responses to AZD1222 COVID-19 vaccine. Produced via immunoSEQ multiplex PCR; TCRdb's table is partial and in-frame only. The sample has approximately 160,000 clones; approximately 88% are singletons. The V gene end was trimmed by 4 bases and the J gene end by 7 bases; junction bases not matched to a gene: 10. The germline gives CDR1 SGDLS, CDR2 YYNGEE. CDR3 length equals 15 residues. Findings and limits, study-wide: Sampled repertoires all dated from after the peak T cell response. Spike-specific TCR depth and breadth grew after two AZD1222 doses. Donor demographics were predominantly white British with a female majority; clonal diversity may be underestimated. There were vaccine-associated CD4 TCRs across spike, dominant at 160-218 and 743-854.

This receptor was identified in an adult in good health. This chain connects TRBV9 to TRBJ1-3, with 8 bases fitting TRBD1. The specimen comprised peripheral blood, sampled on day 0 of MenACWY control vaccination. CDR3 in DNA: TGTGCCAGCAGCCCCCCCCAGGGGGCAGAGAACACCATATATTTT. Its protein is CASSPPQGAENTIYF.